Each of the 4 T cell receptor beta chains below was sequenced from the same sample in a study of T cell changes during pregnancy in multiple sclerosis. The method was immunoSEQ multiplex PCR; TCRdb's version includes in-frame clones alone and lacks a portion of them. The data hold 50,000 to 75,000 clones, with over 85% observed a single time. The sequencing used CD8+ T cells from peripheral blood mononuclear cells, collected in the third trimester of pregnancy. These receptors were taken from a female donor with multiple sclerosis, enrolled in a pregnancy study.

This chain uses TRBV4-1 with TRBJ2-6; D is perhaps TRBD2 (5 bases). The V end was cut by 3 bases, the J end by 0 bases, with 12 bases between. This CDR3 is 17 amino acids long. Germline CDR1 is MGHRA and CDR2 is YSYEKL. The CDR3: CASSQRTGISGANVLTF. As DNA, the CDR3 is TGCGCCAGCAGCCAGCGGACTGGAATCTCTGGGGCCAACGTCCTGACTTTC.

V usage is TRBV18 and J usage is TRBJ2-7; no reliable D call. The CDR3 extends over 13 amino acids. CDR1 and CDR2 from the germline V gene are KGHSH and LQKENI. Trimming cost V 3 bases and J 5 bases, with 11 bases left between them. CDR3 sequence reads: CASSPPMSDEQYF. The CDR3 DNA follows: TGTGCCAGCTCACCCCCTATGAGCGACGAGCAGTACTTC. Full variable domain (rest looked up from reference TRBV18 and TRBJ2-7): NAGVMQNPRHLVRRRGQEARLRCSPMKGHSHVYWYRQLPEEGLKFMVYLQKENIIDESGMPKERFSAEFPKEGPSILRIQQVVRGDSAAYFCASSPPMSDEQYFGPGTRLTVT.

The V gene is TRBV5-4, the J gene TRBJ2-7; 12 bases fit TRBD2. J gave up 4 bases and V 3 bases, and 2 bases lay outside the gene matches. Germline V CDR1 and CDR2: SGHNT, YYREEE (reference sequence). This CDR3 contains 14 residues. As DNA, the CDR3 is TGTGCCAGCAGCTCAGGACTAGCGGGATACGAGCAGTACTTC. It translates to CASSSGLAGYEQYF.

This chain connects TRBV6-5 to TRBJ2-3, with D perhaps matching TRBD1 (6 bases). The ends were cut back, 9 bases at V and 6 bases at J, with 19 bases in the middle. Germline V CDR1 and CDR2: MNHEY, SVGAGI. The CDR3 length is 14 residues. CDR3 coding DNA: TGTGCCAGTTCCACAGGGAGTCAAACCGATACGCAGTATTTT. It codes for CASSTGSQTDTQYF.